One and the same sample provided the 31 T cell receptor beta chains below, sequenced in a study of blood T cell repertoires in COVID-19. This table comes from immunoSEQ multiplex PCR, and its TCRdb copy is limited to in-frame clones, with some not included. The top ten hold around an eighth of the sample, which has 110,000 or so clones, about 85% seen once. The sequencing sample was made of peripheral blood. These receptors came from a human donor in a cohort sampled during active COVID-19.

This chain joins TRBV21-1 and TRBJ2-7; the table gives TRBD1 as D, unverified against the DNA. TRBV21-1 is a pseudogene. The CDR3 is 14 residues long. The CDR3 is CASSARDRVGEQYF. The CDR3 bases are TGTGCCAGCAGCGCCCGGGACAGGGTTGGCGAGCAGTACTTC.

The chain is built from TRBV6-2 or TRBV6-3 and TRBJ2-1; TRBD1 agrees at 9 bases. Germline CDR1 and CDR2: MNHEY and SVGEGT. The CDR3 consists of 15 residues. The J segment lost 1 base and the V segment lost 4 bases, leaving 2 bases of the junction unmatched. This CDR3 reads CASSLGQGSYNEQFF. As DNA, the CDR3 is TGTGCCAGCAGTTTAGGACAGGGGTCCTACAATGAGCAGTTCTTC.

In nucleotides, the CDR3 is TGTGCCAGCAGTGACGGAGCCTCAACTAATGAAAAACTGTTTTTT. It translates to CASSDGASTNEKLFF. This rearrangement joins TRBV6-1 to TRBJ1-4; no reliable D call. Trimming cost V 3 bases and J 0 bases, with 8 bases left between them. This CDR3 is 15 amino acids long. From germline, CDR1 is MNHNS and CDR2 SASEGT.

The CDR3 sequence is CAISLGGGYTF. The CDR3 DNA reads TGTGCCATCAGCCTGGGGGGGGGCTACACCTTC. The chain recombines TRBV10-3 with TRBJ1-2; D possibly corresponds to TRBD1 (5 bases). The CDR3 runs 11 residues. Trimming took off 6 bases at V and 8 bases at J, with 10 bases between the two ends. The germline V gene has CDR1 ENHRY and CDR2 SYGVKD.

The V and J genes are TRBV6-5 and TRBJ1-2, with TRBD1 matching 7 bases. V lost 7 bases, J lost 4 bases, and 12 bases stayed unmatched. The CDR3 is made up of 15 amino acids. Germline V gene data show CDR1 as MNHEY and CDR2 as SVGAGI. CDR3 bases: TGTGCCAGCACCCTCGACAGGGTAGGGGTCTATGGCTACACCTTC. Translating gives CASTLDRVGVYGYTF.

The V gene is TRBV10-3, the J gene TRBJ2-7; D is perhaps TRBD1 (6 bases). Germline values: CDR1 ENHRY, CDR2 SYGVKD. This CDR3 region has 13 residues. With 5 bases removed from V and 1 base from J, the gap between germline ends came to 9 bases. The CDR3 DNA sequence: TGTGCCATCAGTTCGACAGGATCCTACGAGCAGTACTTC. Protein: CAISSTGSYEQYF.

This clone appeared a few times. The chain links TRBV12-1 to TRBJ1-6; no DNA check was done on the table's D call, TRBD1. TRBV12-1 is annotated as a pseudogene. The CDR3 has 14 amino acids. DNA for the CDR3: TGTGCCAGATTGGACAGGGGCCGTAATTCACCCCTCCACTTT. Amino acid sequence: CARLDRGRNSPLHF.

The chain is built from TRBV5-1 and TRBJ2-7, with unresolved D. CDR1 and CDR2 (germline): SGHRS, YFSETQ. The CDR3 contains 14 residues. The V and J ends lost 4 bases and 0 bases respectively, with 11 bases between them. DNA of the CDR3: TGCGCCAGCAGCCACAGATTTCCCTCCTACGAGCAGTACTTC. It encodes CASSHRFPSYEQYF.

The chain links TRBV30 to TRBJ2-6; 10 bases match TRBD2. The CDR3 is 18 amino acids. Trimming at V came to 3 bases and at J to 1 base, leaving 9 bases not matched to a gene. Germline loops: CDR1 GTSNPN, CDR2 SVGIG (reference sequence). CDR3 region: CAWRVTSGDGSGANVLTF. The DNA of the CDR3 is TGTGCCTGGAGGGTTACTAGCGGGGACGGTTCTGGGGCCAACGTCCTGACTTTC.

This chain uses TRBV6-1 with TRBJ2-3, with D perhaps TRBD1 (5 bases). Between the trimmed V and J ends, which lost 3 bases and 4 bases, there was a span of 17 bases. The V gene's germline CDR1 is MNHNS and CDR2 SASEGT. The CDR3 totals 16 residues. The CDR3 DNA reads TGTGCCAGCAGTGACCTGACAGCTACCCTGCCAGATACGCAGTATTTT. It yields the protein CASSDLTATLPDTQYF.

This clone was detected only once. The chain has TRBV7-3 and TRBJ2-1; weak D call: TRBD2 (6 bases). The CDR3 totals 14 residues. Germline assignment: CDR1 SGHTA and CDR2 FQGTGA. The V end was cut by 5 bases, the J end by 0 bases, with 8 bases between. DNA of the CDR3: TGTGCCAGCAGCCTGGGGGGCTCCTACAATGAGCAGTTCTTC. Its protein product is CASSLGGSYNEQFF.

V gene TRBV7-9 combines with J gene TRBJ1-5, with 7 bases lining up with TRBD1. Trimming cost V 2 bases and J 1 base; bases outside gene matches: 2. This CDR3 is built from 15 residues. Germline loops: CDR1 SEHNR, CDR2 FQNEAQ (reference sequence). This CDR3 is CASSLSRGSNQPQHF. CDR3 sequence (DNA): TGTGCCAGCAGCTTATCCAGGGGGAGCAATCAGCCCCAGCATTTT.

In nucleotides, the CDR3 is TGTGCCAGCAGCCCGGGACAGAGGAATGAAAAACTGTTTTTT. Translated, it gives CASSPGQRNEKLFF. This sequence joins TRBV21-1 and TRBJ1-4; the table's D call TRBD1 went unverified against the DNA. TRBV21-1 is labeled a pseudogene. The CDR3 consists of 14 residues.

The genes are TRBV6-1 and TRBJ1-2; TRBD1 agrees at 7 bases. The germline CDR1 and CDR2 sequences are MNHNS and SASEGT. Trimming cost V 3 bases and J 3 bases; bases outside gene matches: 1. The CDR3 consists of 13 residues. CDR3 protein: CASSDDRDYGYTF. CDR3 nucleotide sequence: TGTGCCAGCAGTGACGACAGGGACTATGGCTACACCTTC.

The chain recombines TRBV28 with TRBJ1-1; no clear D. Germline CDR1 is MDHEN and CDR2 is SYDVKM. The CDR3 is 14 amino acids. Between the trimmed V and J ends, which lost 0 bases and 6 bases, there was a span of 11 bases. The CDR3 region is CASSLWQVSPEAFF. The CDR3 nucleotides read TGTGCCAGCAGTTTATGGCAGGTCTCTCCTGAAGCTTTCTTT.

The V gene is TRBV5-4, the J gene TRBJ2-2, with D possibly matching TRBD1 (6 bases). Germline loops: CDR1 SGHNT, CDR2 YYREEE (reference sequence). The CDR3 contains 14 residues. Trimming pared 0 bases from V and 6 bases from J, leaving 9 bases between. CDR3 bases: TGTGCCAGCAGCTTGGAGGGGGTGGCCGGGGAGCTGTTTTTT. Translating gives CASSLEGVAGELFF.

The chain links TRBV4-1 to TRBJ1-4, with TRBD1 as a possible D gene (6 bases). The CDR3 has 17 residues. Germline CDR1 reads MGHRA; CDR2 reads YSYEKL. Trimming removed 1 base from V and 4 bases from J, with 16 bases in between. The CDR3 bases are TGCGCCAGCAGCCAAGTACGGGGGGGGCCGGGTAATGAAAAACTGTTTTTT. This gives the protein CASSQVRGGPGNEKLFF.

This chain connects TRBV7-9 to TRBJ1-4, with 7 bases aligning to TRBD1. V was clipped by 5 bases and J by 0 bases; unmatched bases: 3. CDR1 SEHNR and CDR2 FQNEAQ come from the germline V gene (reference sequence). CDR3 length: 15 residues. CDR3 in DNA: TGTGCCAGCAGCCCCCAGGGGGCAACTAATGAAAAACTGTTTTTT. This encodes CASSPQGATNEKLFF.

The CDR3 sequence: CASSFSGTRIDEQYF. CDR3 bases: TGCGCCAGCAGCTTTTCCGGGACTAGAATCGACGAGCAGTACTTC. The V gene is TRBV5-1, the J gene TRBJ2-7; 8 bases agree with TRBD2. Germline CDR1 reads SGHRS; CDR2 reads YFSETQ. The length of the CDR3 is 15 residues. V trimming: 2 bases; J trimming: 5 bases; junction bases outside the gene matches: 9.

This clone was recorded once. This rearrangement joins TRBV5-1 to TRBJ2-7, with D maybe TRBD2 (7 bases). Germline-derived CDR1 and CDR2 are SGHRS and YFSETQ. This CDR3 comprises 16 residues. V was pared by 0 bases and J by 2 bases, with 15 bases between. In DNA form, the CDR3 reads TGCGCCAGCAGCTTGGCCCCCGGGGGGCTGACCTACGAGCAGTACTTC. Translation: CASSLAPGGLTYEQYF.

This chain uses TRBV25-1 with TRBJ2-7; D is unclear. CDR1 and CDR2 (germline): MGHDK, SYGVNS. V lost 3 bases and J lost 5, with 14 bases in between. The CDR3 consists of 14 residues. The CDR3 loop is CASSDGLPPHEQYF. The CDR3 bases are TGTGCCAGCAGTGATGGCCTCCCCCCCCACGAGCAGTACTTC.

The chain recombines TRBV7-7 with TRBJ1-1; D is unresolved. V was cut by 5 bases and J by 1 base, with 8 bases left in between. Per germline, CDR1 SSHAT and CDR2 FNYEAQ (reference sequence). The CDR3 runs to 13 residues. The CDR3 spells CASSRQENTEAFF. CDR3 bases: TGTGCCAGCAGCCGACAAGAGAACACTGAAGCTTTCTTT.

The chain links TRBV6-5 to TRBJ1-2; no reliable D call. The CDR3 runs 11 residues. CDR1 and CDR2 (germline): MNHEY, SVGAGI. Trimming shortened V by 4 bases and J by 5 bases, and 5 bases separated the two germline ends. The CDR3 DNA reads as TGTGCCAGCAGTTCGAGATATGGCTACACCTTC. Its protein is CASSSRYGYTF.

V usage is TRBV9 and J usage is TRBJ1-6, with D perhaps matching TRBD1 (6 bases). The CDR3 has 14 amino acids. Germline V gene data show CDR1 as SGDLS and CDR2 as YYNGEE. The V end lost 3 bases, the J end lost 7 bases, and 11 bases lay between the germline ends. CDR3 sequence (DNA): TGTGCCAGCAGCGCCGCAGGGGCCAATTCACCCCTCCACTTT. Protein sequence: CASSAAGANSPLHF.

CDR3 in amino acids: CASSRDRGFNEQYF. The CDR3 DNA is TGTGCCAGCAGCCGGGACAGGGGGTTCAACGAGCAGTACTTC. The chain carries TRBV28 and TRBJ2-7, with 11 bases that match TRBD1. The CDR3 has 14 residues. V lost 6 bases to trimming and J lost 5 bases; unmatched junction nucleotides: 6. CDR1 MDHEN and CDR2 SYDVKM come from the germline V gene.

The chain combines TRBV29-1 with TRBJ1-1; tentative D call: TRBD1 (5 bases). Germline V CDR1 and CDR2: SQVTM, ANQGSEA. This CDR3 is 14 amino acids long. V gave up 6 bases and J gave up 1 base, with 15 bases separating them. CDR3 protein: CSVDFWRGNTEAFF. The CDR3 DNA reads as TGCAGCGTAGACTTCTGGAGGGGGAACACTGAAGCTTTCTTT.

The V gene is TRBV12-3 or TRBV12-4, the J gene TRBJ1-5; 8 bases align to TRBD1. Trimming removed 3 bases from V and 5 bases from J; junction bases left unmatched: 0. The CDR3 extends over 13 amino acids. The CDR3 bases are TGTGCCAGCAGTTTGACAGGGGATCAGCCCCAGCATTTT. Its translation is CASSLTGDQPQHF.

The chain links TRBV15 to TRBJ1-3; the D is unclear. Germline V gene data show CDR1 as LNHNV and CDR2 as YYDKDF (reference sequence). The V end was cut by 5 bases, the J end by 1 base, with 9 bases between. The CDR3 spans 14 residues. The CDR3, as DNA: TGTGCCACCAGCGGCCGGGTGTCTGGAAACACCATATATTTT. Protein: CATSGRVSGNTIYF.

The V and J genes are TRBV13 and TRBJ1-3, with 7 bases fitting TRBD1. The germline V gene has CDR1 PRHDT and CDR2 FYEKMQ (reference sequence). After removal of 5 bases from V and 0 bases from J, the junction contained 22 bases not matched to a gene. The CDR3 extends over 21 amino acids. The CDR3 protein is CASSQAGWVRGKISSGNTIYF. DNA of the CDR3: TGTGCCAGCAGCCAAGCCGGTTGGGTCAGGGGGAAAATATCCTCTGGAAACACCATATATTTT.

The rearrangement uses TRBV7-6 and TRBJ1-5; no clear D. Trimming pared 5 bases from V and 4 bases from J, leaving 12 bases between. CDR1 and CDR2 from the germline V gene are SGHVS and FNYEAQ. The CDR3 is made up of 14 amino acids. The CDR3 protein is CASSAARGNQPQHF. DNA for the CDR3: TGTGCCAGCAGCGCCGCAAGAGGGAATCAGCCCCAGCATTTT.

The rearrangement joins TRBV19 to TRBJ2-3; 9 bases are a match to TRBD2. This CDR3 is 15 amino acids long. Per the germline V gene, CDR1 is LNHDA and CDR2 is SQIVND (reference sequence). Losses at the gene ends were 4 bases for V and 2 bases for J; bases not matched to a gene: 4. This CDR3 reads CASSTRGGDTDTQYF. The DNA for the CDR3 is TGTGCCAGTAGTACCCGCGGGGGGGACACAGATACGCAGTATTTT.